Presented here are 31 T cell receptor beta chains from one specimen sequenced in a study of T cell responses to AZD1222 COVID-19 vaccine (dated by TCRdb to the early 2020s). The method was the immunoSEQ multiplex PCR assay. Drawn from immuneACCESS, this table holds only the in-frame rearrangements with V and J called that TCRdb kept. Clones are partly lost; checked studies trace under half to an unresolved V gene and leave the rest unexplained. Present in this sample are over 150,000 clones, more than 80% of which were seen just once. The ten largest clones capture 6.9% of the sample. The sample's time point label, in plain terms: baseline before first vaccination. The source was peripheral blood, collected on day 0 of AZD1222 vaccination. These receptors all come from an adult in good health.

This clone was seen once. The genes are TRBV20-1 and TRBJ2-7, with 10 bases matching TRBD2. Trimming at V came to 3 bases and at J to 2 bases, leaving 4 bases not matched to a gene. Germline CDR1 DFQATT, CDR2 SNEGSKA (reference sequence). The CDR3 is 14 residues long. The CDR3 DNA reads TGCAGTGCTAGTGGACTAGCGGTTACCTACGAGCAGTACTTC. Residues: CSASGLAVTYEQYF.

The V and J genes are TRBV19 and TRBJ2-7; TRBD1 might be the D (7 bases). With 5 bases removed from V and 2 bases from J, the gap between germline ends came to 28 bases. Germline V CDR1 and CDR2: LNHDA, SQIVND (reference sequence). This CDR3 contains 19 residues. CDR3 bases: TGTGCCAGTAGTCTTCGGGGGCGAGTTGAAGACAGGGCAGCCTACGAGCAGTACTTC. This codes for CASSLRGRVEDRAAYEQYF.

V usage is TRBV29-1 and J usage is TRBJ2-6; the match to TRBD1 covers 7 bases. The CDR3 loop spans 15 amino acids. CDR1 and CDR2 (germline): SQVTM, ANQGSEA. V trimming: 2 bases; J trimming: 3 bases; junction bases outside the gene matches: 4. The CDR3 protein is CSVEHRGGGANVLTF. CDR3 DNA: TGCAGCGTTGAACACAGGGGTGGTGGGGCCAACGTCCTGACTTTC.

The rearrangement links TRBV7-2 to TRBJ2-2, with D tentatively TRBD1 (5 bases). The germline CDR1 and CDR2 sequences are SGHTA and FQGNSA. CDR3 length: 16 amino acids. V was trimmed by 0 bases and J by 0 bases, leaving 8 bases between them. This chain's CDR3 is CASSLAGASNTGELFF. CDR3 bases: TGTGCCAGCAGCTTAGCTGGGGCATCGAACACCGGGGAGCTGTTTTTT.

The chain has TRBV4-3 and TRBJ2-2, with 8 bases fitting TRBD1. The CDR3 contains 16 residues. Losses at the gene ends were 5 bases for V and 2 bases for J; bases not matched to a gene: 7. CDR1 and CDR2 (germline): LGHNA, YSLEER. CDR3 nucleotide sequence: TGCGCCAGCAGCTCCGGGACAGGCCTCAACACCGGGGAGCTGTTTTTT. This codes for CASSSGTGLNTGELFF.

The chain has TRBV4-1 and TRBJ2-1; TRBD2 matches 9 bases. The germline CDR1 and CDR2 sequences are MGHRA and YSYEKL. With 3 bases clipped from V and 9 bases from J, the junction kept 3 bases outside the gene matches. The CDR3 contains 13 residues. This chain's CDR3 is CASSQLAGFEQFF. The CDR3 nucleotides are TGCGCCAGCAGCCAGCTAGCGGGGTTTGAGCAGTTCTTC.

The genes are TRBV4-1 and TRBJ2-3; 12 nucleotides agree with TRBD2. CDR3 size: 19 residues. V lost 4 bases to trimming and J lost 3 bases; unmatched junction nucleotides: 14. The germline gives CDR1 MGHRA, CDR2 YSYEKL. CDR3 amino acids: CASSLRWASGGAVTDTQYF. CDR3 in DNA: TGCGCCAGCAGCCTGAGGTGGGCTAGCGGGGGGGCGGTAACAGATACGCAGTATTTT.

The chain recombines TRBV6-5 with TRBJ1-6; D is undetermined. CDR1 MNHEY and CDR2 SVGAGI come from the germline V gene. The CDR3 runs to 14 residues. V gave up 4 bases and J gave up 5 bases, with 9 bases separating them. The CDR3, as DNA: TGTGCCAGCAGTTCCAGCCCGAATAATTCACCCCTCCACTTT. This sequence encodes CASSSSPNNSPLHF.

The V call is TRBV7-9, the J call TRBJ2-7; the match to TRBD1 covers 7 bases. V was pared by 5 bases and J by 4 bases, with 11 bases of the junction left unmatched. From germline, CDR1 is SEHNR and CDR2 FQNEAQ (reference sequence). CDR3 length: 15 residues. The CDR3 DNA sequence: TGTGCCAGCAGCGCCTTCGACAGGGATCTTTACGAGCAGTACTTC. Its translation is CASSAFDRDLYEQYF.

This sequence joins TRBV7-8 and TRBJ1-5, with D possibly matching TRBD1 (6 bases). V was cut by 5 bases and J by 4 bases, with 21 bases left in between. CDR1 is SGHVS, CDR2 FQNEAQ, per germline. The length of the CDR3 is 17 residues. CDR3 sequence: CASSTKTGPRGNQPQHF. The CDR3 DNA sequence: TGTGCCAGCAGCACCAAGACAGGCCCTAGGGGAAATCAGCCCCAGCATTTT.

In DNA, the CDR3 is TGTGCCACCACCAAAGACAGGGGTCGGTACGAGCAGTACTTC. Residues: CATTKDRGRYEQYF. V is TRBV15 and J is TRBJ2-7; 8 bases match TRBD1. V lost 7 bases, J lost 4 bases, and 9 bases stayed unmatched. Per germline, CDR1 LNHNV and CDR2 YYDKDF (reference sequence). The CDR3 runs to 14 residues.

V is TRBV4-3 and J is TRBJ1-5, with a weak D call TRBD1 (5 bases). The germline V gene has CDR1 LGHNA and CDR2 YSLEER. V was cut by 0 bases and J by 9 bases, with 15 bases left in between. This CDR3 has 15 residues. Here the CDR3 reads CASSQDEAGDAPQHF. The CDR3 coding sequence is TGCGCCAGCAGCCAAGATGAGGCGGGGGATGCGCCCCAGCATTTT.

CDR3 coding DNA: TGTGCCAGCAGTTCCCCGGGACAGGGGAGCTCCTACGAGCAGTACTTC. It specifies CASSSPGQGSSYEQYF. The chain recombines TRBV28 with TRBJ2-7; TRBD1 matches at 10 bases. CDR3 size: 16 residues. Per germline, CDR1 MDHEN and CDR2 SYDVKM. V dropped 4 bases and J dropped 0; count of bases not matched to a gene: 6.

The V gene is TRBV5-6, the J gene TRBJ1-2; D not resolved. The V gene's germline CDR1 is SGHDT and CDR2 YYEEEE. This CDR3 contains 12 residues. V lost 2 bases to trimming and J lost 6 bases, with 8 bases between them. In nucleotides, the CDR3 is TGTGCCAGCAGCTTTTCCCAGAATGGCTACACCTTC. This codes for CASSFSQNGYTF.

The chain links TRBV19 to TRBJ2-3; D ambiguous. Germline V gene data show CDR1 as LNHDA and CDR2 as SQIVND (reference sequence). V lost 2 bases and J 4 bases, leaving 10 bases between the germline ends. CDR3 length equals 14 residues. In DNA form, the CDR3 reads TGTGCCAGTAGTATAATGGGTGGAGCAGATACGCAGTATTTT. It encodes CASSIMGGADTQYF.

The chain recombines TRBV7-6 with TRBJ2-7, with a possible D match to TRBD2 (6 bases). Trimming removed 5 bases at V and 3 bases at J, with 14 bases between. CDR1 SGHVS and CDR2 FNYEAQ come from the germline V gene. The CDR3 spans 14 residues. CDR3 residues: CASSPTYGGYEQYF. CDR3 coding DNA: TGTGCCAGCAGCCCCACTTACGGGGGCTACGAGCAGTACTTC.

This clone has more than one count but fewer than ten. This rearrangement joins TRBV13 to TRBJ1-5; D is perhaps TRBD1 (6 bases). V was shortened by 5 bases and J by 4 bases, with 12 bases between the two germline ends. Germline CDR1 reads PRHDT; CDR2 reads FYEKMQ (reference sequence). The CDR3 is 14 amino acids. The CDR3 sequence is CASSMGHVNQPQHF. CDR3 sequence (DNA): TGTGCCAGCAGCATGGGACACGTTAATCAGCCCCAGCATTTT.

The chain employs TRBV6-2 or TRBV6-3 and TRBJ2-7, with a weak D call TRBD2 (7 bases). Germline V CDR1 and CDR2: MNHEY, SVGEGT. The CDR3 length is 15 residues. Trimming took 6 bases from V and 0 from J, leaving 15 bases between them. In nucleotides, the CDR3 is TGTGCCAGCAGCTGGGGGGGGCCCGTCTCCTACGAGCAGTACGTC. This translates into CASSWGGPVSYEQYV.

As regards this clone: Other nucleotide sequences in the sample specify the same CDR3. The chain carries TRBV6-5 and TRBJ1-2; D is perhaps TRBD1 (6 bases). CDR3 length: 13 amino acids. Looked up from germline, CDR1 is MNHEY and CDR2 is SVGAGI. V was pared by 2 bases and J by 4 bases, with 8 bases between. CDR3 DNA: TGTGCCAGCAGTTACCAGGGGTCCTATGGCTACACCTTC. Amino acid sequence: CASSYQGSYGYTF.

This clone has just one count. The V and J genes are TRBV7-2 and TRBJ2-2, with D tentatively TRBD2 (7 bases). The germline CDR1 and CDR2 sequences are SGHTA and FQGNSA. This CDR3 has 17 amino acids. With 0 bases removed from V and 0 bases from J, the gap between germline ends came to 11 bases. The CDR3 reads CASSLAGGAANTGELFF. The CDR3 DNA is TGTGCCAGCAGCTTAGCGGGGGGGGCCGCGAACACCGGGGAGCTGTTTTTT.

The V gene is TRBV6-5, the J gene TRBJ2-7, with D maybe TRBD1 (5 bases). V lost 2 bases and J 0 bases, leaving 5 bases between the germline ends. The CDR3 is 13 residues long. Germline lookup yields CDR1 MNHEY and CDR2 SVGAGI. CDR3 DNA sequence: TGTGCCAGCAGTTACGACAGCTCCTACGAGCAGTACTTC. Its protein is CASSYDSSYEQYF.

The V call is TRBV19, the J call TRBJ2-2; TRBD1 is a possible D gene (6 bases). V lost 2 bases, J lost 6 bases, and 16 bases lay in between. Germline CDR1 LNHDA, CDR2 SQIVND (reference sequence). The CDR3 sequence is 16 residues long. The DNA of the CDR3 is TGTGCCAGTAGTATAACGGCAGGGGTTTCTCCCGGGGAGCTGTTTTTT. This sequence encodes CASSITAGVSPGELFF.

The J gene is TRBJ2-7, the V gene TRBV5-4; no firm D call. This CDR3 contains 13 residues. V shed 3 bases and J shed 2 bases, with 9 bases lying between them. Germline V lookup: CDR1 SGHNT, CDR2 YYREEE (reference sequence). The CDR3 DNA sequence: TGTGCCAGCAGCTCGGCTTTAGCCTACGAGCAGTACTTC. This codes for CASSSALAYEQYF.

The CDR3 sequence: CASSLGQGAGTNYGYTF. The CDR3 DNA reads TGTGCCAGCAGCTTGGGCCAAGGCGCAGGGACTAACTATGGCTACACCTTC. This chain uses TRBV5-6 with TRBJ1-2; D might be TRBD1 (5 bases). The germline CDR1 and CDR2 sequences are SGHDT and YYEEEE. Deletions cut 0 bases from V and 0 bases from J, with 15 bases between. The CDR3 extends over 17 amino acids.

The rearrangement joins TRBV18 to TRBJ1-1; 8 bases are a match to TRBD1. The length of the CDR3 is 14 residues. Germline values: CDR1 KGHSH, CDR2 LQKENI. V shed 4 bases and J 6 bases; nucleotides not matched to a gene: 7. In DNA, the CDR3 is TGTGCCAGCTCACTCACAGGGGGTGCAGCTGAAGCTTTCTTT. The encoded protein is CASSLTGGAAEAFF.

V and J are TRBV11-1 and TRBJ2-1; D gene uncertain. The CDR3 has 15 residues. The germline V and J ends were trimmed by 2 bases and 2 bases, with 10 bases remaining between them. Germline V gene data show CDR1 as SGHAT and CDR2 as FQDESV (reference sequence). The CDR3 is CASSLTRGAYNEQFF. The DNA for the CDR3 is TGTGCCAGCAGCTTAACCCGTGGGGCCTACAATGAGCAGTTCTTC.

The chain employs TRBV9 and TRBJ2-3; tentatively, D is TRBD1 or TRBD2 (5 bases each). Trimming stripped 2 bases from V and 5 bases from J, with 12 bases between. Germline CDR1 and CDR2: SGDLS and YYNGEE. The length of the CDR3 is 14 residues. The CDR3 DNA follows: TGTGCCAGCAGCGTGGCCTTGGGACGAGATACGCAGTATTTT. It yields the protein CASSVALGRDTQYF.

CDR3 region: CASSSLSGNQPQHF. The CDR3, as DNA: TGTGCCAGCAGTTCACTGAGCGGCAATCAGCCCCAGCATTTT. The chain is built from TRBV6-5 and TRBJ1-5; no definite D call. V lost 4 bases and J lost 2, with 9 bases in between. The CDR3 has 14 amino acids. CDR1 is MNHEY and CDR2 is SVGAGI in the germline V gene.

The chain links TRBV6-5 to TRBJ1-6; no firm D call. Trimming removed 4 bases from V and 6 bases from J, with 16 bases in between. This CDR3 comprises 16 residues. CDR1 is MNHEY and CDR2 is SVGAGI in the germline V gene. CDR3 sequence reads: CASSFQQSSLNSPLHF. The CDR3 DNA follows: TGTGCCAGCAGTTTTCAGCAATCCAGCCTTAATTCACCCCTCCACTTT.

V usage is TRBV19 and J usage is TRBJ2-4, with D possibly being TRBD2 (7 bases). Trimming stripped 3 bases from V and 3 bases from J, with 9 bases between. There are 14 residues in the CDR3. Germline assignment: CDR1 LNHDA and CDR2 SQIVND (reference sequence). The DNA of the CDR3 is TGTGCCAGTAGTATCGGGGGGCTCAAAAACATTCAGTACTTC. This encodes CASSIGGLKNIQYF.

This rearrangement joins TRBV27 to TRBJ2-7; TRBD1 matches 10 bases. This CDR3 contains 17 residues. The germline gives CDR1 MNHEY, CDR2 SMNVEV (reference sequence). V shed 2 bases and J 3 bases; nucleotides not matched to a gene: 10. The CDR3 region has the DNA TGTGCCAGCAGTTTACGTCCTCCGGGACAGGGGTACTACGAGCAGTACTTC. Protein product: CASSLRPPGQGYYEQYF.